The T cell receptor (beta chain) described here comes from a study of blood T cell repertoires in COVID-19. Method: immunoSEQ multiplex PCR; TCRdb's copy keeps in-frame clones and lacks some. This table holds some 150,000 clones, roughly 79% found once. In germline, CDR1 is SGDLS, CDR2 YYNGEE. The length of the CDR3 is 15 residues. The ends were cut back, 3 bases at V and 0 bases at J, with 10 bases in the middle. The chain couples TRBV9 to TRBJ1-3; no clear D. The TCR was taken from a human donor with acute or convalescent COVID-19. The donor label of this sample is uncertain. Material for sequencing was peripheral blood. In DNA, the CDR3 is TGTGCCAGCAGCGGCGGATTCCTCTCTGGAAACACCATATATTTT. Protein: CASSGGFLSGNTIYF.